A selection of T cell receptor beta chains follows, all from one sample in a study of PD-1 blockade in classical Hodgkin lymphoma. Profiled with immunoSEQ multiplex PCR; TCRdb holds only in-frame clones, not every one. The table records approximately 10,000 clones, approximately 81% of them present only once. The specimen comprised peripheral blood mononuclear cells (PBMCs), sampled at baseline. These receptors came from a human donor with classical Hodgkin lymphoma. Each CDR3 is given without its conserved first and last residue. D genes are given only for firm matches.

v_gene	d_gene	CDR3aa
TRBV11-2	TRBD2	ASSISMGTSGSVV
TRBV7-9	NA	ASSLNGETQETQY
TRBV28	NA	ASSFSVTEAF
TRBV29-1	NA	SVLFDLGYT
TRBV7-9	NA	ASSLTGAWAAF
TRBV7-2	NA	ASSLEGPDAF
TRBV19	NA	ASSPGTITYEQY
TRBV18	NA	ASSPPHRTDNEQF
TRBV27	TRBD1	ASSQRGQGLSSYEQY
TRBV19	TRBD1	ASSTPRTGGALYEQY
TRBV9	NA	ASSISRAAGNTIY
TRBV6-5	NA	ASSTSPDTQY
TRBV7-3	TRBD2	ASSLTWGGPSPDTQY
TRBV5-6	NA	ASSLDLTNTEAF
TRBV5-8	NA	ASTAASYEQY
TRBV7-9	TRBD1	ASSLTRTGGGDEQF
TRBV6-5	NA	ASSWGGVGEKLF
TRBV10-3	NA	AISDSSYNEKLF
TRBV19	TRBD1	ASSIVWTGLNEQF
TRBV4-2	NA	ASSRVEATDNEQF
TRBV30	TRBD2	ARSGGVETQY
TRBV6-5	NA	ASSLLVALGNEQF
TRBV27	NA	ASSLSSQETQY
TRBV6-1	NA	ASSWQASGNTIY
TRBV30	NA	AWSPQGGSYEQY
TRBV7-2	NA	ASSPVGGRRNSPLH